The following is a TCR beta chain sequence with its context. Germline V lookup: CDR1 SGHRS, CDR2 YFSETQ. This CDR3 region has 17 residues. V dropped 0 bases and J dropped 0 bases, with 13 bases sitting between them. These data belong to a study of long-term antiretroviral therapy in people with HIV. Running of the v3.0 immunoSEQ assay took place at survey level. TCRdb keeps only in-frame clones here, not all; method: immunoSEQ multiplex PCR. The table shows around 13,000 clones, with roughly 80% occurring only once. The V call is TRBV5-1, the J call TRBJ2-1, with D possibly TRBD2 on 7 matching bases. Material: unsorted PBMCs, obtained 3.2 years before starting antiretroviral therapy. This clonotype was obtained from a man in his forties with HIV. The CDR3 DNA follows: TGCGCCAGCAGCTTGGAGGGGGGGGTGAGCTCCTACAATGAGCAGTTCTTC. Encoded protein: CASSLEGGVSSYNEQFF. The entire variable domain, with the rest obtained from reference TRBV5-1 and TRBJ2-1, is as follows: KAGVTQTPRYLIKTRGQQVTLSCSPISGHRSVSWYQQTPGQGLQFLFEYFSETQRNKGNFPGRFSGRQFSNSRSEMNVSTLELGDSALYLCASSLEGGVSSYNEQFFGPGTRLTVL.